This T cell receptor (beta chain) was profiled in a study of blood T cells in healthy people across ages. Worth noting for this clonotype: Its specificity is unknown.

Study-level results: Any changes in expanded clonotypes were possibly confounded, as donor CMV status remained unknown. Estimates of total diversity, which came from one million sequenced T cells, were considered to be underestimates.

The use of a sample-barcoded 5' primer and a J-beta primer mix characterized a second PCR of 7 to 11 cycles. Through a template-switch adaptor with 12 random nucleotides, each cDNA molecule received a tag. TCRdb re-derived calls from the 5' RACE reads in MiXCR, one entry per CDR3 protein. Of hundreds of thousands of distinct CDR3 sequences listed, under 30% are singletons. This clonotype originated in a woman of 80 years or more in good health. Sequencing was performed on blood.

CDR3 residues: CSASPPSLGISNEQFF. The CDR3 DNA reads as TGCAGTGCTAGCCCTCCCTCCCTAGGCATCTCCAATGAGCAGTTCTTC. This rearrangement joins TRBV20-1 to TRBJ2-1, with D unresolved. Trimming stripped 3 bases from V and 6 bases from J, with 21 bases between. Germline lookup yields CDR1 DFQATT and CDR2 SNEGSKA (reference sequence). The CDR3 consists of 16 residues.